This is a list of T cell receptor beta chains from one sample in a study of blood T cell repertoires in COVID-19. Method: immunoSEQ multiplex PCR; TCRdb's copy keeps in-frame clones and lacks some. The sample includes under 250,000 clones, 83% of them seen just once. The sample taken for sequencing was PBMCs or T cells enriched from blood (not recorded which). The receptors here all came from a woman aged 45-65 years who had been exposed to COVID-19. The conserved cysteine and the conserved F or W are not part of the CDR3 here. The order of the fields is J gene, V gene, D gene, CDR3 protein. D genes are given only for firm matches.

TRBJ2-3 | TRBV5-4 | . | ASSSGHPDTDTQY
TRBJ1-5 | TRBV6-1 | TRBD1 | ASSVRGTGGYSNQPQH
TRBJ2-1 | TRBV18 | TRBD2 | ASSGSTSGGLNEQF
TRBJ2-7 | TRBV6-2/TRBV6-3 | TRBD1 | ASSWGPGQAALEQY
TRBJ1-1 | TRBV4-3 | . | ASSHVDGGAF
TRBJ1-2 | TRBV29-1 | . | SVEAGRGRRYGYT
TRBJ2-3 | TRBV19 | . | ASSPLGRTDTQY
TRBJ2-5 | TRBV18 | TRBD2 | ASSRTAGGVGETQY
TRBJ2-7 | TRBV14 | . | ASSSITGGGYEQY
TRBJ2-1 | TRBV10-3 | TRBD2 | AISEVGSGAKYNEQF
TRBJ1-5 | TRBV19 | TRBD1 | ASSSTGDQPQH
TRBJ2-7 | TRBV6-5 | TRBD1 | ASSYSWTGGYEQY
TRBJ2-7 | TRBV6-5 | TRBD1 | ATRTGFSSYEQY
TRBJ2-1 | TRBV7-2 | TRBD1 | ASSSPGQELVNEQF
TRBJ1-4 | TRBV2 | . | ASSDREKLF
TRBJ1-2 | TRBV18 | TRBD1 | ASSPLGQGTNYGYT
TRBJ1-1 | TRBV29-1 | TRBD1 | SVGRDSITEAF
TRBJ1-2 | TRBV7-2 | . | ASSQGTYGYT
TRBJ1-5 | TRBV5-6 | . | ASSLRLQLQAQH
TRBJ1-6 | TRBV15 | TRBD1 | ATSPRTGLGSPLH
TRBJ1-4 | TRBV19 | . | ASSIGMGSWEKLF
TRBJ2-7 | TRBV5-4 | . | ASSLGPDRIYEQY
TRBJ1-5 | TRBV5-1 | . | ASSLAVNQPQH
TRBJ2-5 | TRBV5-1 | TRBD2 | ASSLYRGLGSHETQY
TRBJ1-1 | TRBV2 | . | ASSGDLPGGSF
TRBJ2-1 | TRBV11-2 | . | ASSLPKGDEQF
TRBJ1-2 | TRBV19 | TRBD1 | ASRGQINYGYT
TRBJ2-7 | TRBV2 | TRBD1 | ASSDGQGRDEQY
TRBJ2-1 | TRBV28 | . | ASITGSYNEQF
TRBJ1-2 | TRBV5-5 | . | ASSRAEGSLYGYT
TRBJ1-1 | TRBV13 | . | ASSPVWQVAEAF
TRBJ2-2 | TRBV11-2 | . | ASSPRVGGTGELF
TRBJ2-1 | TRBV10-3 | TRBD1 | AISEGDRGYEQF
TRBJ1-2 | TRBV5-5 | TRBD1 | ASSLRGGGGNYGYT
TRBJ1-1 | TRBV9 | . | ASSLDTRGTEAF
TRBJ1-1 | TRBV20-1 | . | SARTPAGAF
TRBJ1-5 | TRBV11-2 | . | ASSLTGGEALNQPQH
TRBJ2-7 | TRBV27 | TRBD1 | ASSYRGDYEQY
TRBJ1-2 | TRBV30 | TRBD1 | AWRASGTGGKGYT
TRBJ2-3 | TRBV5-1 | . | ASSLARYSTDTQY
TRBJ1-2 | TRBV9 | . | AFKHVNYGYT
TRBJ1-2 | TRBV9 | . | ASSSRGGYT
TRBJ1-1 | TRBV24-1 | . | ATSDRTGWTEAF
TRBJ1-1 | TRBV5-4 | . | ASRPDRLNTEAF
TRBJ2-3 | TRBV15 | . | ATSSAGIGTDTQY
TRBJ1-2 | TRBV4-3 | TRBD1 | ASSPRRGEYGYT
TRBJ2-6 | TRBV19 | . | ASSRQLNAPGSGANVLT
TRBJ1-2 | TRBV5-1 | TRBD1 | ASSLRQGLAIYGYT
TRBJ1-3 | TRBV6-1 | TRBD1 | ASRTGTGVGNTIY
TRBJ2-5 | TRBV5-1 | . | ASSLSGPTQETQY
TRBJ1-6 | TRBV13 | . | ASSLTLGPEVSSPLH
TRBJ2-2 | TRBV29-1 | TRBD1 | SVKTGGNTGELF
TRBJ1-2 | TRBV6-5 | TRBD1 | ASSYTPGQAYGYT
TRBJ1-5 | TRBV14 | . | ASSLSQGPQH